These 25 T cell receptor beta chains originate from one sample sequenced in a study of T cell changes during pregnancy in multiple sclerosis (dated by TCRdb to between 2019 and 2020). Library preparation was by the immunoSEQ multiplex PCR assay. In TCRdb, the immuneACCESS table is reduced to in-frame sequences with V and J assigned. These tables do not hold every clone; where another copy was compared, an unresolved V gene accounts for under half, and the others remain unexplained. The sample records around 57,000 clones, 80% to 90% of which are singletons. Of the sample, about 2.5% is held by the ten largest clones. The sequencing here drew on peripheral blood, taken in the first trimester of pregnancy. The receptors were sampled from a female donor with multiple sclerosis, enrolled in a pregnancy study.

The chain recombines TRBV6-5 with TRBJ1-3; no firm D call. The ends were cut back, 8 bases at V and 2 bases at J, with 13 bases in the middle. In germline, CDR1 is MNHEY, CDR2 SVGAGI. The CDR3 is made up of 14 amino acids. In DNA, the CDR3 is TGTGCCAGCTGCGTTAGCTCCACTGGAAACACCATATATTTT. Translated, it gives CASCVSSTGNTIYF.

The chain recombines TRBV30 with TRBJ1-3; D call uncertain. The CDR3 totals 13 residues. Trimming cost V 2 bases and J 1 base, with 6 bases left between them. Germline CDR1 is GTSNPN and CDR2 is SVGIG (reference sequence). CDR3 coding DNA: TGTGCCTGGAGTACCAGTTCTGGAAACACCATATATTTT. Protein: CAWSTSSGNTIYF.

J is TRBJ2-7 and V is TRBV5-1, with D possibly matching TRBD1 (6 bases). The germline V gene has CDR1 SGHRS and CDR2 YFSETQ. This CDR3 contains 14 residues. Trimming removed 1 base from V and 2 bases from J, with 10 bases in between. CDR3 nucleotides: TGCGCCAGCAGCTTGACAGGGACCCCCTACGAGCAGTACTTC. This gives the protein CASSLTGTPYEQYF.

The rearrangement links TRBV2 to TRBJ1-5, with TRBD1 matching 7 bases. This CDR3 comprises 13 residues. The germline V gene has CDR1 SNHLY and CDR2 FYNNEI. The J segment lost 3 bases and the V segment lost 8 bases, leaving 4 bases of the junction unmatched. In DNA form, the CDR3 reads TGTGCCAGCGACAGGGAATACAATCAGCCCCAGCATTTT. It is translated as CASDREYNQPQHF.

The V call is TRBV5-1, the J call TRBJ2-3; TRBD1 is a possible D gene (6 bases). The CDR3 covers 15 residues. Per the germline V gene, CDR1 is SGHRS and CDR2 is YFSETQ. V was clipped by 4 bases and J by 6 bases, with 18 bases between them. The CDR3 loop is CASSGLQGASDTQYF. The DNA of the CDR3 is TGCGCCAGCAGCGGGCTACAGGGAGCGTCGGATACGCAGTATTTT.

J is TRBJ1-1 and V is TRBV5-4, with 10 bases identical to TRBD1. V lost 4 bases, J lost 5 bases, and 5 bases stayed unmatched. Looked up from germline, CDR1 is SGHNT and CDR2 is YYREEE (reference sequence). The CDR3 runs to 14 residues. CDR3 nucleotides: TGTGCCAGCAGCGGGGGACAGGGGTGGACTGAAGCTTTCTTT. It is translated as CASSGGQGWTEAFF.

The chain links TRBV6-1 to TRBJ1-4, with unresolved D. Germline loops: CDR1 MNHNS, CDR2 SASEGT. V was trimmed by 11 bases and J by 2 bases, leaving 12 bases between them. The CDR3 is 13 amino acids. Written as DNA, the CDR3 is TGTGCCGGGCGCCTTGGGACTAATGAAAAACTGTTTTTT. This translates into CAGRLGTNEKLFF.

This sequence joins TRBV11-2 and TRBJ1-1, with TRBD1 matching 7 bases. Trimming removed 5 bases from V and 5 bases from J; junction bases left unmatched: 8. This CDR3 has 14 residues. In germline, CDR1 is SGHAT, CDR2 FQNNGV. Written as DNA, the CDR3 is TGTGCCAGCAGCCCGGGACAGTTAAGGACTGAAGCTTTCTTT. It specifies CASSPGQLRTEAFF.

The CDR3 DNA is TGTGCCAGCAGCATCAGACAGGGGGCTGACACCGGGGAGCTGTTTTTT. This sequence encodes CASSIRQGADTGELFF. The chain has TRBV7-9 and TRBJ2-2; TRBD1 matches 10 bases. With V trimmed by 5 bases and J by 3 bases, 6 bases remained unmatched. The CDR3 loop spans 16 amino acids. The V gene's germline CDR1 is SEHNR and CDR2 FQNEAQ (reference sequence).

The rearrangement joins TRBV9 to TRBJ2-5; 9 nucleotides align to TRBD1. The CDR3 consists of 16 residues. From germline, CDR1 is SGDLS and CDR2 YYNGEE. V shed 2 bases and J 5 bases; nucleotides not matched to a gene: 10. The CDR3 DNA follows: TGTGCCAGCAGCGTCCGAGGACAGGGGTCAGAGGAGACCCAGTACTTC. Its translation: CASSVRGQGSEETQYF.

Written as DNA, the CDR3 is TGCGCCAGCAGCTTGGAAGTAGGGCAGGGGACCAACTATGGCTACACCTTC. It codes for CASSLEVGQGTNYGYTF. The chain links TRBV5-1 to TRBJ1-2; TRBD1 is a possible D gene (6 bases). Germline loops: CDR1 SGHRS, CDR2 YFSETQ. This CDR3 comprises 17 residues. With 0 bases removed from V and 2 bases from J, the gap between germline ends came to 17 bases.

The chain couples TRBV9 to TRBJ2-7; D gene ambiguous. V gave up 3 bases and J gave up 3 bases, with 10 bases separating them. Germline V lookup: CDR1 SGDLS, CDR2 YYNGEE. This CDR3 spans 13 amino acids. CDR3 residues: CASSAGSFYEQYF. CDR3 coding DNA: TGTGCCAGCAGCGCAGGCAGCTTCTACGAGCAGTACTTC.

This sequence joins TRBV7-6 and TRBJ1-1; D call uncertain. The CDR3 has 13 residues. CDR1 SGHVS and CDR2 FNYEAQ come from the germline V gene. Deletions cut 6 bases from V and 2 bases from J, with 10 bases between. CDR3 nucleotides: TGTGCCAGCAGTCTAGCAGCCAACACTGAAGCTTTCTTT. Translated: CASSLAANTEAFF.

J is TRBJ2-5 and V is TRBV2; D remains unclear. The CDR3 loop spans 12 amino acids. V was trimmed by 6 bases and J by 2 bases, leaving 7 bases between them. Looked up from germline, CDR1 is SNHLY and CDR2 is FYNNEI. The CDR3 DNA is TGTGCCAGCAGGGAACAGCAAGAGACCCAGTACTTC. It codes for CASREQQETQYF. The whole variable domain, filled in from reference TRBV2 and TRBJ2-5, reads EPEVTQTPSHQVTQMGQEVILRCVPISNHLYFYWYRQILGQKVEFLVSFYNNEISEKSEIFDDQFSVERPDGSNFTLKIRSTKLEDSAMYFCASREQQETQYFGPGTRLLVL.

The CDR3 here is CASSLGVPGELFF. The CDR3 DNA reads as TGTGCCAGCAGCTTGGGAGTTCCCGGGGAGCTGTTTTTT. The V call is TRBV5-6, the J call TRBJ2-2; D uncertain. The CDR3 is 13 residues long. Trimming removed 0 bases at V and 6 bases at J, with 6 bases between. CDR1 and CDR2 (germline): SGHDT, YYEEEE.

The chain recombines TRBV9 with TRBJ1-5, with TRBD1 matching 10 bases. CDR3 length: 14 residues. The ends lost 4 bases at V and 6 bases at J; junction bases unmatched: 4. CDR1 SGDLS and CDR2 YYNGEE come from the germline V gene. For the CDR3, the DNA is TGTGCCAGCAGCACTGGACAGGGGGGTCAGCCCCAGCATTTT. This codes for CASSTGQGGQPQHF.

The chain joins TRBV7-9 to TRBJ1-6; D call uncertain. Germline V CDR1 and CDR2: SEHNR, FQNEAQ (reference sequence). V shed 5 bases and J shed 13 bases, with 27 bases lying between them. This CDR3 has 17 residues. CDR3: CASSPRIPVRGVSPLHF. The DNA for the CDR3 is TGTGCCAGCAGCCCCAGAATCCCTGTTCGCGGGGTATCGCCCCTCCACTTT.

This clone was detected only once. The chain is built from TRBV10-2 and TRBJ1-1; a possible D gene is TRBD1 (6 bases). CDR3 length: 13 amino acids. CDR1 WSHSY and CDR2 SAAADI come from the germline V gene. The V end lost 2 bases, the J end lost 4 bases, and 8 bases lay between the germline ends. The CDR3 loop reads CASSEGGATEAFF. The CDR3 DNA sequence: TGCGCCAGCAGTGAGGGGGGCGCCACTGAAGCTTTCTTT.

CDR3 in amino acids: CASVVFGGGGQPQHF. DNA of the CDR3: TGTGCCAGTGTAGTATTTGGAGGGGGCGGTCAGCCCCAGCATTTT. This chain uses TRBV19 with TRBJ1-5; 7 bases are shared with TRBD1. Germline V gene lookup returns CDR1 LNHDA and CDR2 SQIVND (reference sequence). This CDR3 has 15 residues. Trimming at V came to 8 bases and at J to 6 bases, leaving 13 bases not matched to a gene.

The chain combines TRBV5-4 with TRBJ1-2; D unclear. Germline lookup yields CDR1 SGHNT and CDR2 YYREEE (reference sequence). This CDR3 contains 14 residues. Trimming removed 2 bases at V and 1 base at J, with 9 bases between. The CDR3 sequence is CASSLDGVNYGYTF. CDR3 nucleotides: TGTGCCAGCAGCTTAGACGGGGTTAACTATGGCTACACCTTC.

The V and J genes are TRBV6-1 and TRBJ1-2, with 8 bases fitting TRBD1. The J segment lost 4 bases and the V segment lost 4 bases, leaving 5 bases of the junction unmatched. Germline lookup yields CDR1 MNHNS and CDR2 SASEGT. The CDR3 extends over 14 amino acids. DNA for the CDR3: TGTGCCAGCAGTGGGGACAGGAGTACCTATGGCTACACCTTC. Its protein product is CASSGDRSTYGYTF.

This chain links TRBV5-4 with TRBJ2-7; 8 bases agree with TRBD1. There are 16 residues in the CDR3. J was trimmed by 1 base and V by 5 bases; bases with no gene match: 11. Germline CDR1 is SGHNT and CDR2 is YYREEE (reference sequence). The CDR3, as DNA: TGTGCCAGCAGTACAGCCGACAGGGGAGTTTCCTACGAGCAGTACTTC. Protein sequence: CASSTADRGVSYEQYF.

V usage is TRBV5-1 and J usage is TRBJ1-1, with D perhaps matching TRBD1 (5 bases). This CDR3 is built from 17 residues. Germline assignment: CDR1 SGHRS and CDR2 YFSETQ. The V end was cut by 0 bases, the J end by 6 bases, with 21 bases between. As DNA, the CDR3 is TGCGCCAGCAGCTTGGGGGGCGTCGGCAGGGAGGTTGCTGAAGCTTTCTTT. It is translated as CASSLGGVGREVAEAFF.

The chain recombines TRBV7-8 with TRBJ1-4; TRBD1 agrees at 8 bases. The germline gives CDR1 SGHVS, CDR2 FQNEAQ. The CDR3 consists of 15 residues. Germline trimming cut 3 bases from V and 7 bases from J; bases unmatched to any gene: 7. CDR3 region: CASSFDRGVTEKLFF. In nucleotides, the CDR3 is TGTGCCAGCAGCTTCGACAGGGGTGTTACTGAAAAACTGTTTTTT.

The chain links TRBV5-5 to TRBJ1-2; D unresolved. Deletions cut 4 bases from V and 4 bases from J, with 5 bases between. This CDR3 comprises 11 residues. Germline values: CDR1 SGHKS, CDR2 YYEKEE (reference sequence). CDR3 DNA: TGTGCCAGCAGCATCAGCTATGGCTACACCTTC. As protein: CASSISYGYTF.